This entry describes one TCR beta chain. What it binds is unknown. The V end lost 5 bases, the J end lost 4 bases, and 14 bases lay between the germline ends. CDR1 is SGHAT, CDR2 FQNNGV, per germline. The CDR3 spans 14 residues. This specimen comes from a study of Ad26.COV2.S vaccination and SARS-CoV-2 variants. Study-wide points: People who got the vaccine had more spike-specific TCR breadth than people who got placebo. After vaccination, reports described spike-specific CD8+ and CD4+ T cell responses as showing substantial breadth. Similar non-spike TCR breadth was observed in recipients of vaccine and of placebo.

The repertoire was sequenced with immunoSEQ multiplex PCR; TCRdb's copy has only in-frame clones and lacks some. Of about 180,000 clones listed, roughly 85% were seen once; the top ten hold 5% to 7%. The receptor comes from a human donor who had recovered from COVID-19. The rearrangement uses TRBV11-2 and TRBJ1-2; D uncertain. This specimen consisted of peripheral blood, obtained after recovery from COVID-19. The chain's CDR3 is CASSPAGPAYGYTF. For the CDR3, the DNA is TGTGCCAGCAGCCCCGCAGGCCCAGCCTATGGCTACACCTTC.